This TCR beta chain came from a study of beta chain features in type 1 diabetes (dated by TCRdb to the late 2010s). Turning to the overall study: Mean age, gender distribution, total cell number and subset yield did not differ between patients and healthy donors. A total of about 99,000,000 sorted cells were examined across all samples, and RNA yield correlated strongly with the number of cells per subset. In the study, recently diagnosed type 1 diabetes patients and matched healthy donors were compared on the TCRB repertoires of their sorted circulating CD4+ T cell subsets. Regulatory and stem cell-like memory subsets were isolated from only 8 patients and about eight healthy donors, whereas naive and central memory subsets came from all 28 donors. The investigation overall reported the following: Because cDNA rather than genomic DNA was sequenced, highly expressing activated cells could have been over-represented, although no difference in activation and CD3 levels was found between groups. Naive, central memory and regulatory TCRB repertoires appeared to be more similar among patients than among healthy donors. Only small numbers of individuals were included in the HLA sub-analyses, which left unresolved whether HLA type had any influence on TCRB rearrangement. Shorter templates might be favored by PCR, yet because patient and control samples were amplified and corrected together, any such skew would affect both groups equally. Patients with type 1 diabetes made fewer insertions and deleted more nucleotides at VDJ recombination sites, implying thymic rearrangement abnormalities. Type 1 diabetes patients showed a moderate but significant shortening of TCRB CDR3 length in all four CD4+ subsets.

On this clone: What this receptor recognizes is not known. Base-call qualities are not available, and no considerably larger clone is one nucleotide away.

Each donor gave one peripheral blood draw, averaging roughly 100 mL, which was collected into heparinised tubes. A BD FACSAria II and a panel including CD45RO, CCR7, CD25, CD127, CD95 and CD27 were used to sort naive, central memory, regulatory and stem cell-like memory CD4+ T cells. Every sorted population had a purity above 95%. PBMCs were isolated right away by Lymphoprep density gradient centrifugation and were stained directly, without culture. So that batch effects would be minimized, each experiment stained and sorted samples in pairs, pairing one healthy donor with one patient. The entire isolated RNA was reverse transcribed using the High Capacity cDNA Reverse Transcription Kit, and thus expressed TCRB transcripts were sequenced. Naive, central memory and regulatory T cell samples underwent deep immunoSEQ sequencing, averaging about 3.3 million total reads per sample. Sorted cells were lysed in RLT buffer, and RNA was extracted using DNase-treated RNeasy Micro or Mini kits according to cell number. To prevent cross-contamination, each cell subset was processed individually, whereas patient and healthy donor samples were processed jointly. Using the immunoSEQ multiplex PCR, TCRB sequences were amplified from cDNA into 87-bp fragments spanning the CDR3 region. Sequencing of the amplicons was performed on the Illumina HiSeq platform. Per the authors' processing: Synthetic template baselines were used to correct PCR bias computationally, reads within Hamming distance 2 were collapsed together, and singletons that could not be merged were discarded. Reads were aligned against IMGT to assign V, D and J genes, CDR3 length and insertions or deletions at six rearrangement sites. Clonotype counts were normalized to sorted cell number within each subset before computing true diversity and Gini coefficients with the tcR R package. Repertoire sharing was quantified using the overlap coefficient calculated on TCRB nucleotide sequences. TCRdb holds this immuneACCESS table with in-frame rearrangements only. Some clones are missing; in checked studies, unresolved V genes explain under half, and the rest has no known cause. V, J and clone size are taken as reported in that table, and D and trimming were inferred from the DNA itself. In this sample the table shows some 45,000 clones, 51% of which occur a single time. Around 2.1% of the sample is held by the ten biggest clonotypes.

Here V drops 3 bases and J drops 8 bases, and the junction holds 8 bases not matched to any gene. From a lookup of the germline V gene, CDR1 and CDR2 are ENHRY and SYGVKD. The CDR3 covers 16 residues, taking in both the cysteine and the phenylalanine. Of all the DNA, just the CDR3 is kept, 48 bases in frame from base 1. The sequencing input was Tregs from blood. The cell subset or site label here, explained by the study, means: regulatory CD4+ T cells. The V gene is TRBV10-3 and the J gene is TRBJ2-1, with 12 bases aligning to TRBD2. This receptor was obtained from a woman aged 18-29 years in good health. The CDR3 protein: CAISDSTSGSGDEQFF. The DNA sequence reads TGTGCCATCAGTGACTCGACTAGCGGGAGTGGGGATGAGCAGTTCTTC.